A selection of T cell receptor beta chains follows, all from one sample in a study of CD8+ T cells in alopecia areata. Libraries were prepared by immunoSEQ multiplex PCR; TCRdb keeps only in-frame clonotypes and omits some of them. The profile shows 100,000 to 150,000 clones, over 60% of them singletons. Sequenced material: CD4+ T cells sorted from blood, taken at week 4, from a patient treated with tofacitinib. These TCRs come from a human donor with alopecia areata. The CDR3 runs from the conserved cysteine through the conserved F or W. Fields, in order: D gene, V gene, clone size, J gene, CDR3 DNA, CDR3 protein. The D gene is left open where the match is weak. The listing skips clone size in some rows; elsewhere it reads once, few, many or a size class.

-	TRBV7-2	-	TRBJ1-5	TGTGCCAGCAGCTTCGACTCCGGCGGGAATCAGCCCCAGCATTTT	CASSFDSGGNQPQHF
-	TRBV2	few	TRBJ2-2	TGTGCCAGCAGTGACCGGGGCGGCCCCGGGGAGCTGTTTTTT	CASSDRGGPGELFF
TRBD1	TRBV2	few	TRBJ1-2	TGTGCCAGCAGTGAAGACAGGGGGGGCGGCTACACCTTC	CASSEDRGGGYTF
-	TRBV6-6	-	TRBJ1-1	TGTGCCAGCAGTTACGGAATTCAGAACACTGAAGCTTTCTTT	CASSYGIQNTEAFF
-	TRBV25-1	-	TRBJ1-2	TGTGCCAGCAGTGTCAGGGGCGAGGGCTACACCTTC	CASSVRGEGYTF
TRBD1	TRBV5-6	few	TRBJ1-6	TGTGCCAGCAGAGCCTACGTACAGGGGGCTAGTAATTCACCCCTCCACTTT	CASRAYVQGASNSPLHF
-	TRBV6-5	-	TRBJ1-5	TGTGCCAGTAGTTCCGGGGGGGGAGATCAGCCCCAGCATTTT	CASSSGGGDQPQHF
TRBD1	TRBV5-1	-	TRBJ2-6	TGCGCCAGCAGCTTGGACAGGGGAATGGATCCTTCTGGGGCCAACGTCCTGACTTTC	CASSLDRGMDPSGANVLTF
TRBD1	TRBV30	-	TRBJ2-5	TGTGCCTGGAACCGACAGGGAGAGACCCAGTACTTC	CAWNRQGETQYF
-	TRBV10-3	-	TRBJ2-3	TGTGCCATCAGTGAGTCTTTAGGGACATTAGATACGCAGTATTTT	CAISESLGTLDTQYF
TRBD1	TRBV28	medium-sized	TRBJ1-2	TGTGCCAGCAGTTCCTTGACAGGGGGACAGGGGTATGGCTACACCTTC	CASSSLTGGQGYGYTF
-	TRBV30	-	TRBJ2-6	TGTGCCTGGAGATCCACAACCTCGTACGGGGCCAACGTCCTGACTTTC	CAWRSTTSYGANVLTF